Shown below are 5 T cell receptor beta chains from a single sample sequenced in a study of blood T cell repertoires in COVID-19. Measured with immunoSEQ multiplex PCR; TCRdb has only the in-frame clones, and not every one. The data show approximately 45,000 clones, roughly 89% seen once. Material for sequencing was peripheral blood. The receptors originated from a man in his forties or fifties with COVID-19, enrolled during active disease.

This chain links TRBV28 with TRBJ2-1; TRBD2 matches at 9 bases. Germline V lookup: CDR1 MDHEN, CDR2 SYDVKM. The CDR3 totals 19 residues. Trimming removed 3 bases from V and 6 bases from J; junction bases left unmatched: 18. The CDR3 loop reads CASSFSTVGGRARGNEQFF. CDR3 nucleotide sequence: TGTGCCAGCAGTTTTAGTACGGTTGGCGGGAGGGCCCGAGGCAATGAGCAGTTCTTC.

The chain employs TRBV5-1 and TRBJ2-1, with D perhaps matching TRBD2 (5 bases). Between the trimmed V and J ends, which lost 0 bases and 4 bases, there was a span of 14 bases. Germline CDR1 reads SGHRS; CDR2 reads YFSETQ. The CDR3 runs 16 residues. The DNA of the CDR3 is TGCGCCAGCAGCTTGGATCCAGCGGAACCATACAATGAGCAGTTCTTC. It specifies CASSLDPAEPYNEQFF.

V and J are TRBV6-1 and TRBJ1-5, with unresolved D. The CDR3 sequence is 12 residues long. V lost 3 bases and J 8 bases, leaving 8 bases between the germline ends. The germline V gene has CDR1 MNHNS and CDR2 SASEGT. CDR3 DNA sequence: TGTGCCAGCAGTGACAGGCCGGAGCCCCAGCATTTT. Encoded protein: CASSDRPEPQHF.

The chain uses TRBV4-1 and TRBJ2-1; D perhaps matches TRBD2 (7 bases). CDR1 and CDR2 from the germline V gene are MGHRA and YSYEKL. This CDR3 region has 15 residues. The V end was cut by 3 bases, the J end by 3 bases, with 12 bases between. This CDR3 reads CASSHGRGSYNEQFF. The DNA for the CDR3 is TGCGCCAGCAGCCATGGGAGGGGGAGCTACAATGAGCAGTTCTTC.

This CDR3 reads CASKGGNGGQFF. Here the CDR3 DNA reads TGTGCCAGTAAAGGGGGAAATGGTGGGCAGTTCTTC. The V gene is TRBV19, the J gene TRBJ2-1; a weak D match, TRBD1 (6 bases). Germline-derived CDR1 and CDR2 are LNHDA and SQIVND (reference sequence). Trimming took off 7 bases at V and 12 bases at J, with 16 bases between the two ends. The CDR3 runs to 12 residues.